The present T cell receptor beta chain was sequenced within a study of T cell clonality in common variable immunodeficiency. Notes on the study in general: TCRbeta clonality was increased in CVID versus healthy controls.

Heparinized whole blood, roughly 5 to 9 ml, came from each donor. The CDR3 spans 17 residues. With 6 bases clipped from V and 4 bases from J, the junction kept 10 bases outside the gene matches. The V gene's germline CDR1 is MDHEN and CDR2 SYDVKM. Measured with immunoSEQ multiplex PCR; TCRdb has only the in-frame clones, and not every one. In total the sample includes approximately 57,000 clones, none of them seen once. The sample holds many counts of this clone. Its antigen is unidentified. The read halts 3 residues ahead of the CDR3 end, with the missing end drawn from the germline J gene. This receptor was identified in a person aged 18 to 70 in good health. Sequencing was carried out using peripheral blood mononuclear cells. The genes are TRBV28 and TRBJ2-1, with 12 bases aligning to TRBD1. Here the CDR3 reads CASSSPGTGGLYNEQFF. CDR3 bases read: TGTGCCAGCAGCAGCCCCGGGACAGGGGGCTTATACAATGAG.